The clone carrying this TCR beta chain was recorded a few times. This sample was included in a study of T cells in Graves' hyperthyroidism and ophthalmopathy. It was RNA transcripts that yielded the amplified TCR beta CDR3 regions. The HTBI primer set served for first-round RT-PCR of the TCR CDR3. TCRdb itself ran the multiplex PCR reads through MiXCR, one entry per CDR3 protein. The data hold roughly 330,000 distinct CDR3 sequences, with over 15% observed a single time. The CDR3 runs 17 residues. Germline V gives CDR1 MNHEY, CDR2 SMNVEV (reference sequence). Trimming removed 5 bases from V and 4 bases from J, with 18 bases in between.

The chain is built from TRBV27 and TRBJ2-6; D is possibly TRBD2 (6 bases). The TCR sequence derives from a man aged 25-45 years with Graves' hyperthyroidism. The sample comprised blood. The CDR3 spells CASSPGPQAGGANVLTF. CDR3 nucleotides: TGTGCCAGCAGTCCGGGACCCCAAGCGGGCGGGGCCAACGTCCTGACTTTC.